This T cell receptor (beta chain) was documented in a study of cytomegalovirus exposure and HLA in healthy donors (TCRdb year 2017). The study in broad terms: An earlier analysis of several hundred of the donors reported approximately 260 Gb of sequence data and 95 million to 120 million unique TCR beta sequences obtained from roughly 170 million T cells. About 280 gigabases of sequencing data and some 85 million unique TCR sequences were included in an early release covering 550 to 650 HLA-typed donors. The genetic ancestry cluster associated with self-reported Caucasian donors included 81% of the roughly 390 genotyped donors. The study aimed to test whether signatures of past pathogen exposure could be identified by cataloging public T cell receptors. Using immunosequencing, the study profiled T cell repertoires from 666 subjects and related those repertoires to cytomegalovirus serostatus. A separate validation cohort of roughly 110 different subjects was used in addition to the roughly 670-subject first cohort. High-throughput TCR immunosequencing, statistical association of individual TCRs with disease status, and machine learning were combined to predict cytomegalovirus infection status. A later analysis re-analyzed previously published TCR beta repertoires from roughly 630 donors and added high-resolution HLA genotyping to study TCR occurrence patterns. Rather than drawing on any new phenotypic data, the later analysis identified candidate immune exposures from TCR beta sequences and the way those sequences occurred across donors. In an earlier analysis of roughly 580 of the donors, high-throughput TCR beta sequencing was used to judge whether each TCR beta V gene segment behaved as functional or pseudogenic. Donor age, sex, ethnicity and CMV serostatus were compiled together with the repertoire data. In a later genetic analysis, genome-wide SNP genotypes for about 55% of the roughly 700 donors were used, and that subset was treated as a discovery cohort. Every repertoire in the discovery cohort had been generated on one and the same sequencing platform. Both class I and class II loci were covered by HLA typing, at four-digit resolution. Typing coverage differed by locus: A, B, C, DRB1 and DQB1 were typed in about 620-640 donors, DQA1 in approximately 520, DPA1 in around 600, and DPB1 in 450 to 490. Roughly five DR-DQ haplotypes were handled as single units for association and clustering, since linkage in the cohort was strong. Among a few hundred genotyped donors of the cohort, an average of about 240,000 unique TCR beta nucleotide sequences were sequenced per donor, 15% to 20% of them non-productive.

The cohort was made up of approximately 700 healthy bone marrow donors. Cohort members were all nominally healthy when sampled, although unrecorded immune exposures were likely present. The donor was CMV seronegative and was included in the group of approximately 350 seronegative cohort members. A peripheral blood sample was provided by each donor, and peripheral blood mononuclear cells were used for TCR beta sequencing. The Qiagen DNeasy Blood Extraction Kit was used to extract genomic DNA from the blood cell samples. Points the paper makes about the study in general: HLA typing was unavailable for some donors at each locus, so association tests used only the typed subset. Most CMV-associated TCR beta chains appeared to be HLA-restricted in a later analysis, and the HLA associations seemed to be driven largely by CMV exposure. A total of fewer than 200 TCR beta chains were listed by the study as associated with cytomegalovirus. Because counts were too low, about 15 rarely observed V segments, including chromosome 9 orphons, were left out of the earlier analysis of 500 to 750 of the donors. An earlier analysis of some 590 of the donors showed that most TCR beta V segments appeared in productive rearrangements either about 87% or about 30% of the time, which broadly matched IMGT annotations. The cohort was sequenced for TCR beta chains only, and without alpha or paired-chain data the features that could be detected were limited. Compared with equally common non-associated chains, HLA-associated TCR beta chains in a later analysis were more clonally expanded and had lower generation probabilities. A further reported finding was that TCR beta sequences accurately predicted the HLA-A and HLA-B alleles for most subjects in the first cohort. According to a later analysis, TCR association rates differed among HLA loci, with DRB1 alleles showing the most associated TCRs and HLA-C alleles showing the fewest. Linkage disequilibrium might explain the correlated functional status among segregating V segments, but an unknown experimental factor could not be excluded. A few of the identified cytomegalovirus-associated TCR beta chains were confirmed in vitro to be specific for cytomegalovirus antigens. A later genetic analysis associated a missense DCLRE1C variant with V-gene and J-gene trimming of TCR beta chains, and an independent cohort replicated the association. The classifier was reported to diagnose cytomegalovirus status with high specificity and sensitivity in both the original and validation cohorts. Several of the top co-occurrence clusters appeared to be linked to parvovirus B19, influenza, CMV and Epstein-Barr virus, according to a later analysis. CMV serostatus was the only immune exposure information available for the cohort. The authors suggested that the approach could potentially be generalized to other disease states and immunological phenotypes. In a later genetic analysis, fewer N-insertions in productive TCRs were reported among donors in an Asian-associated ancestry cluster than the roughly 640-donor mean. The presence/absence analyses assumed that sequencing depth was roughly uniform across donors, and that assumption may not be true. Specific HLA alleles were associated with around 18,000 TCR beta sequences at a false discovery rate of 0.05 in a later analysis. When HLA alleles, especially DR and DQ, strongly co-occurred, TCR associations were difficult to assign to individual alleles. A cluster of highly shared sequence variants was judged likely to represent a technical artifact of the sequencing pipeline. Most TCR sequences were seen in very few donors, while some public TCRs were found in many individuals. The 87-base-pair reads could not distinguish some IMGT-functional V segments, including TRBV6-2 and TRBV6-3, so those segments were excluded.

Library preparation used the immunoSEQ multiplex PCR assay. A mixture of 60 forward primers for TCR Vbeta segments and 13 reverse primers for TCR Jbeta segments was used in the multiplex PCR. The CDR3 region of rearranged TCR beta genes was amplified from genomic DNA by a multiplex PCR assay. Amplified TCR beta libraries were sequenced as 87-base-pair reads on the Illumina HiSeq System. In the paper's pipeline: Across the 500 to 850 repertoires, a later analysis counted some 81 million unique TCR beta chains, roughly 11 million of which were shared by at least two donors. Raw reads were error-corrected and collapsed into unique sequences with a nearest-neighbor algorithm that merged closely related sequences to remove PCR and sequencing errors. Alignment of CDR3 sequences to IMGT reference sequences was used to assign V, D and J gene segments. Each retained sequence needed at least a six-nucleotide match to both a V gene segment and a J gene segment. A rearrangement was called productive if the CDR3 had no stop codons and remained in frame with V and J, and every other rearrangement was called non-productive. Following IMGT convention, CDR3 was defined as the stretch from the second conserved V-encoded cysteine up to the conserved J-encoded phenylalanine. The earlier analysis of roughly 590 of the donors excluded sequences that lacked an unambiguous match to a single V gene segment. In an earlier analysis of approximately 610 of the donors, V segments were called functional above 56.7% productive rearrangements and were called segregating when the between-donor standard deviation exceeded 5%. A statistical classification framework was built for diagnosing cytomegalovirus status from the catalog of TCR beta chain sequences. V and J gene assignment, in a later analysis, came from comparing TCR nucleotide sequences with IMGT/GENE-DB human TR gene sequences. Using the TCRdist pipeline, a later analysis assigned CDR3 sequences along with most-parsimonious VDJ recombination scenarios. A later analysis defined each TCR beta chain by its CDR3 amino acid sequence plus V-gene family, and excluded reads lacking a unique V-gene family. A later analysis removed several hundred highly shared, low-generation-probability nucleotide sequences to deal with suspected cross-contamination and a sequencing artifact. For each public chain, a later analysis derived a clonal expansion index from normalized ranks of inferred template counts within each repertoire. A later analysis computed generation probabilities with a VDJ recombination model fitted to out-of-frame rearrangements, and checked the results against IGoR. A later analysis scored TCR-TCR, TCR-HLA and TCR-CMV co-occurrence with hypergeometric tests, applying a repertoire-size bias correction to TCR pairs. False discovery rates were estimated in a later analysis by permuting HLA or CMV assignments 20 times. In a later analysis, co-occurring TCRs were grouped using DBSCAN, and TCRdist sequence similarity was added for clustering within HLA-allele-positive subsets. For co-occurrence clustering, repertoires with fewer than 30,000 or more than 120,000 public chains were excluded, along with a handful of repertoires with anomalous nucleotide sharing. TCRdb retrieved this table from immuneACCESS and kept in-frame rearrangements only. Not all clones are present; in checked studies, unresolved V genes account for under half, and no reason is known for the remainder. That table gives V, J and clone size, and the DNA gave D and trimming. This sample's table contains 150,000 to 200,000 clones. The ten largest clonotypes hold 1.3% of the sample.

About this clone itself: What this receptor recognizes is not known.

V is pared back by 0 bases and J by 0 bases, with 9 bases lying between the germline termini. The CDR3 has 15 amino acids, counting the end cysteine and phenylalanine. The only DNA kept is the CDR3, 45 bases in frame from the first base. For CDR1 and CDR2, the germline V gene lists SGHTA and FQGTGA. Sample: PBMCs. The sequence was obtained from a woman in her sixties in good health and CMV-seronegative. The chain joins TRBV7-3 to TRBJ2-7; the D gene lacks a confident call. The CDR3 has the sequence CASSLTGLSSYEQYF. The nucleotide sequence reads as follows: TGTGCCAGCAGCTTAACGGGCCTCAGCTCCTACGAGCAGTACTTC.